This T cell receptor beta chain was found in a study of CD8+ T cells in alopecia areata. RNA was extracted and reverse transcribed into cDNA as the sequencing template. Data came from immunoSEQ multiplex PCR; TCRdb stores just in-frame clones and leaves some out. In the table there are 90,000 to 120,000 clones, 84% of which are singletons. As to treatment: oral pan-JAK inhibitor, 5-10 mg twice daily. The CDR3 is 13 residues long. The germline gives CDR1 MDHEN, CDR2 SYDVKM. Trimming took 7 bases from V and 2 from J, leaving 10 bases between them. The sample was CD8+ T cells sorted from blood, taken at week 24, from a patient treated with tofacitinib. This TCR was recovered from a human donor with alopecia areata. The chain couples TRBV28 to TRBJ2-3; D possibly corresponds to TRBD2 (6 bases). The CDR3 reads CASKRDSTDTQYF. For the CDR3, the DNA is TGTGCCAGCAAACGGGACTCCACAGATACGCAGTATTTT.